The source of this TCR beta chain is a study of OX40 agonist ivuxolimab in advanced cancers. Study in general: Three patients, one with hepatocellular carcinoma and two with cutaneous melanoma, responded partially.

CDR1 and CDR2 from the germline V gene are SQVTM and ANQGSEA. There are 13 residues in the CDR3. V was pared by 3 bases and J by 1 base, with 9 bases between. Libraries were prepared by immunoSEQ multiplex PCR; TCRdb keeps only in-frame clonotypes and omits some of them. This table has tens of thousands of clones, 85% to 90% appearing once. The sequenced sample was CD4+ or CD8+ T cells sorted from blood, obtained in a trial of the OX40 agonist ivuxolimab. The chain recombines TRBV29-1 with TRBJ1-1; D is unresolved. This TCR was sampled from an adult with an advanced solid tumor such as melanoma, head and neck, liver or kidney cancer. This chain's CDR3 is CSVDPDGNTEAFF. In DNA, the CDR3 is TGCAGCGTTGACCCAGACGGGAACACTGAAGCTTTCTTT.